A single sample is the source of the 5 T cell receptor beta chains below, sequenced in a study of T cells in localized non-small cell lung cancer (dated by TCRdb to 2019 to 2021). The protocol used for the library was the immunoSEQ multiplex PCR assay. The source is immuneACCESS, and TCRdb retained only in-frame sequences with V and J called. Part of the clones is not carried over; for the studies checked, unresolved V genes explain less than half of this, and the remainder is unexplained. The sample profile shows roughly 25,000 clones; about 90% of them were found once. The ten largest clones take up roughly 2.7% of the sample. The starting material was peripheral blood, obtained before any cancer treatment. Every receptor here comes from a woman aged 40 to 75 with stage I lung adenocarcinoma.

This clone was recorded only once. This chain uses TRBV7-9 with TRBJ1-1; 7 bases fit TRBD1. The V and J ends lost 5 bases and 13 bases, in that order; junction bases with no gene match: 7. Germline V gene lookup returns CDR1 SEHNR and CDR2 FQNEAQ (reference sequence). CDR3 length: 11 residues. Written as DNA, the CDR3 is TGTGCCAGCAGCCCGACAGGGAAAGGTTTCTTT. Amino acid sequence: CASSPTGKGFF.

The CDR3 loop is CASSEAWGQGTYSNQPQHF. The CDR3 DNA reads as TGTGCCAGCAGTGAAGCCTGGGGACAGGGCACCTATAGCAATCAGCCCCAGCATTTT. The chain joins TRBV6-1 to TRBJ1-5, with 9 nucleotides matching TRBD1. Looked up from germline, CDR1 is MNHNS and CDR2 is SASEGT. Losses at the gene ends were 0 bases for V and 0 bases for J; bases not matched to a gene: 9. This CDR3 contains 19 residues.

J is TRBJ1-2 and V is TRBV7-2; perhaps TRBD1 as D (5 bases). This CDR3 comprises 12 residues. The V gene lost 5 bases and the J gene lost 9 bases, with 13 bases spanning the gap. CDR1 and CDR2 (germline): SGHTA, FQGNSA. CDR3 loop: CASSDRDVRYTF. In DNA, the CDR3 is TGTGCCAGCAGCGACCGGGACGTCCGCTACACCTTC.

CDR3 sequence reads: CASSQAGQPKNIQYF. DNA of the CDR3: TGCGCCAGCAGTCAAGCGGGACAGCCCAAAAACATTCAGTACTTC. V usage is TRBV23-1 and J usage is TRBJ2-4; a possible D gene is TRBD1 (7 bases). TRBV23-1 qualifies as an ORF whose function is uncertain. CDR3 length equals 15 residues. V was shortened by 2 bases and J by 2 bases, with 10 bases between the two germline ends.

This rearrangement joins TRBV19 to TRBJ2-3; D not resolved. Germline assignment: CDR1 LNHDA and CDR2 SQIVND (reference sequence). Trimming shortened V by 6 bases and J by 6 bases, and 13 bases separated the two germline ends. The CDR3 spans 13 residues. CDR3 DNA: TGTGCCAGTAGCCCACCTAACCATGATACGCAGTATTTT. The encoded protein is CASSPPNHDTQYF.